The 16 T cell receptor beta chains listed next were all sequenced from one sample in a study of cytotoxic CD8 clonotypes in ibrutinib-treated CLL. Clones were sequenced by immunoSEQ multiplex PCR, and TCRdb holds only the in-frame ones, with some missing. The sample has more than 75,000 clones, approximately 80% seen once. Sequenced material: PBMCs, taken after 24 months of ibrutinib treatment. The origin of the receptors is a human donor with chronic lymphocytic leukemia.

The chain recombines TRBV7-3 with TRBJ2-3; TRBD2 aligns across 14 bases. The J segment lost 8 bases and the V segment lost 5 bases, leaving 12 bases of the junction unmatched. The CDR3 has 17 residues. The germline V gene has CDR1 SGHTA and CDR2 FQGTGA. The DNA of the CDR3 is TGTGCCAGCAGCGCACAACCTACGGGACTAGCGGGAGTTACGCAGTATTTT. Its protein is CASSAQPTGLAGVTQYF.

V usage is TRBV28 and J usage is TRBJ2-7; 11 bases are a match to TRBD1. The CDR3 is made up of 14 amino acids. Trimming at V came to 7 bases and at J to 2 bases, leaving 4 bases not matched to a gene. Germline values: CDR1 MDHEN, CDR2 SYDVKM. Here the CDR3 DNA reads TGTGCCAGCACCCCGGGACAGGGGGCCTACGAGCAGTACTTC. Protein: CASTPGQGAYEQYF.

CDR3 DNA: TGTGCCAGCAGCCAACAAACAGGGGCTGTTGAAAAACTGTTTTTT. Translating gives CASSQQTGAVEKLFF. The rearrangement links TRBV16 to TRBJ1-4; 7 nucleotides align to TRBD1. Germline values: CDR1 KGHSY, CDR2 FQNENV. With V trimmed by 2 bases and J by 7 bases, 7 bases remained unmatched. This CDR3 comprises 15 residues.

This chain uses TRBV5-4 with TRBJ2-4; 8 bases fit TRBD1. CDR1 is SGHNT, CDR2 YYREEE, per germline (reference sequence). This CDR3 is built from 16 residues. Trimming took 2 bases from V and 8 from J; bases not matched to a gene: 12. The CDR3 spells CASSFRGRGKGYIQYF. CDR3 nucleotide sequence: TGTGCCAGCAGCTTCAGGGGGCGAGGGAAAGGATACATTCAGTACTTC.

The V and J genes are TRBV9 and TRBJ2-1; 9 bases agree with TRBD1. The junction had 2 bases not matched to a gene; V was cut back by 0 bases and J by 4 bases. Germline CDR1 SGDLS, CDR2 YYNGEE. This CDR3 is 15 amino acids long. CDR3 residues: CASSVAQGAYNEQFF. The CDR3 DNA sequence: TGTGCCAGCAGCGTAGCACAGGGGGCGTACAATGAGCAGTTCTTC.

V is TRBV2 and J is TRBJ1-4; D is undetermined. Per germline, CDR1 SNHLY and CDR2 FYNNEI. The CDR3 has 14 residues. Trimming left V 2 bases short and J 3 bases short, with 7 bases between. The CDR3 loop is CASSERPSNEKLFF. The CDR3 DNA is TGTGCCAGCAGTGAAAGGCCCTCTAATGAAAAACTGTTTTTT.

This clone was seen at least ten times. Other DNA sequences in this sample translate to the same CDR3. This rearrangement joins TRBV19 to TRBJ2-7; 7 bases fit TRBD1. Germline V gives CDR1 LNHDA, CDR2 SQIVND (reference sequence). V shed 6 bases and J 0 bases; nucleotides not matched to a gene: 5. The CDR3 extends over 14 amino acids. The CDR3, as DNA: TGTGCCAGTAGCCGGACAGGAGACTCCTACGAGCAGTACTTC. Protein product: CASSRTGDSYEQYF.

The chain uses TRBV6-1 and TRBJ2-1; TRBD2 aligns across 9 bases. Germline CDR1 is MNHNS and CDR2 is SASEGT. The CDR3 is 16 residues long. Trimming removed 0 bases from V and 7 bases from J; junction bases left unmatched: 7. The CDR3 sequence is CASSEAPSGAWNEQFF. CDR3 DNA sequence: TGTGCCAGCAGTGAAGCGCCTAGCGGGGCCTGGAATGAGCAGTTCTTC.

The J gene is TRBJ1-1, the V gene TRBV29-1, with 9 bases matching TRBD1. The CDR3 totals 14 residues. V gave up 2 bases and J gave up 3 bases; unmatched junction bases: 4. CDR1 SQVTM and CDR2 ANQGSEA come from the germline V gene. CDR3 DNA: TGCAGCGTTGAAACAGGGGGCAGATACACTGAAGCTTTCTTT. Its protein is CSVETGGRYTEAFF.

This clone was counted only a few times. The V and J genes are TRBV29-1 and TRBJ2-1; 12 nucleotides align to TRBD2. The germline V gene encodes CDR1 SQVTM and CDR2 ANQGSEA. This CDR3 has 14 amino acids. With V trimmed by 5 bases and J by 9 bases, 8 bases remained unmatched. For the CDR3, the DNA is TGCAGCGTTCTAGCGGGAGGGTTCGGCGGTGAGCAGTTCTTC. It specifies CSVLAGGFGGEQFF.

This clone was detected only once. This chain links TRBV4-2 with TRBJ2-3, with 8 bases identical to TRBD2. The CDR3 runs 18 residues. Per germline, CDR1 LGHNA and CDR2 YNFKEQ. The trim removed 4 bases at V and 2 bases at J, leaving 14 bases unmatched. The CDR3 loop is CASSLQGTSGGFTDTQYF. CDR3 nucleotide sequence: TGTGCCAGCAGCCTCCAGGGAACTAGCGGAGGCTTCACAGATACGCAGTATTTT.

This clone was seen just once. The CDR3 loop is CASSPGTGVSYEQYF. DNA of the CDR3: TGTGCCAGCAGCCCAGGGACAGGGGTTTCCTACGAGCAGTACTTC. The gene calls are TRBV7-2 and TRBJ2-7, with TRBD1 matching 10 bases. Germline V lookup: CDR1 SGHTA, CDR2 FQGNSA. With V trimmed by 5 bases and J by 1 base, 5 bases remained unmatched. CDR3 length equals 15 residues.

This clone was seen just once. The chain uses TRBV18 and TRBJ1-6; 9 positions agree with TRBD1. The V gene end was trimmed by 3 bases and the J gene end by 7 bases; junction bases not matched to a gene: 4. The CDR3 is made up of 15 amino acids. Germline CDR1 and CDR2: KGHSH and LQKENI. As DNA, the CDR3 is TGTGCCAGCTCACCCGGACAGGGGAGAAATTCACCCCTCCACTTT. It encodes CASSPGQGRNSPLHF.

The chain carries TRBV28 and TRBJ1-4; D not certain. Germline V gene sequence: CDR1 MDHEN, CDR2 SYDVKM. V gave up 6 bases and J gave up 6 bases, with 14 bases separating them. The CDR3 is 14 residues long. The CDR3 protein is CASSLGPEDEKLFF. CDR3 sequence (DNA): TGTGCCAGCAGCCTTGGGCCGGAAGATGAAAAACTGTTTTTT.

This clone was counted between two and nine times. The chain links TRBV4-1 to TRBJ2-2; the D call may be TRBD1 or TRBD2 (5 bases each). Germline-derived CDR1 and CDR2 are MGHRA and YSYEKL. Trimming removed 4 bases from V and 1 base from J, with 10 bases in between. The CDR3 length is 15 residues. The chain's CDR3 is CASSPRGENTGELFF. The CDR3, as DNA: TGCGCCAGCAGCCCTCGAGGGGAGAACACCGGGGAGCTGTTTTTT.

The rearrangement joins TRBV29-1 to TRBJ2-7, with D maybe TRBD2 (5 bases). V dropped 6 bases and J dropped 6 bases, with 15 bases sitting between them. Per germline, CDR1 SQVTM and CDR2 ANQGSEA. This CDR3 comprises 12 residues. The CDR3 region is CSVSLSGPEQYF. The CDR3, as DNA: TGCAGCGTCTCCTTAAGCGGCCCCGAGCAGTACTTC.